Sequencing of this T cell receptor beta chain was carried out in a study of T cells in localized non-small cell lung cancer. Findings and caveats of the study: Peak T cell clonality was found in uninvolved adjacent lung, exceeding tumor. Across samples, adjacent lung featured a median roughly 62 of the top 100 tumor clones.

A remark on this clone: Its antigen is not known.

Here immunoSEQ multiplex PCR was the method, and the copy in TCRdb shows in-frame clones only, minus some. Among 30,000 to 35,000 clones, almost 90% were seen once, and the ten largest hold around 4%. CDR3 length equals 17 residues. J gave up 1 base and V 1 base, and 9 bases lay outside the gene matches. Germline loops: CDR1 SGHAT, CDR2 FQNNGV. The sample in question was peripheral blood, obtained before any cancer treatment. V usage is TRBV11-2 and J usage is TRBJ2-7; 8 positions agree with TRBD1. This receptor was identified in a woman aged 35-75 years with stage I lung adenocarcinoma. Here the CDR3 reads CASSLVGGGTGSYEQYF. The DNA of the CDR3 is TGTGCCAGCAGCTTAGTAGGTGGGGGGACAGGTTCCTACGAGCAGTACTTC.